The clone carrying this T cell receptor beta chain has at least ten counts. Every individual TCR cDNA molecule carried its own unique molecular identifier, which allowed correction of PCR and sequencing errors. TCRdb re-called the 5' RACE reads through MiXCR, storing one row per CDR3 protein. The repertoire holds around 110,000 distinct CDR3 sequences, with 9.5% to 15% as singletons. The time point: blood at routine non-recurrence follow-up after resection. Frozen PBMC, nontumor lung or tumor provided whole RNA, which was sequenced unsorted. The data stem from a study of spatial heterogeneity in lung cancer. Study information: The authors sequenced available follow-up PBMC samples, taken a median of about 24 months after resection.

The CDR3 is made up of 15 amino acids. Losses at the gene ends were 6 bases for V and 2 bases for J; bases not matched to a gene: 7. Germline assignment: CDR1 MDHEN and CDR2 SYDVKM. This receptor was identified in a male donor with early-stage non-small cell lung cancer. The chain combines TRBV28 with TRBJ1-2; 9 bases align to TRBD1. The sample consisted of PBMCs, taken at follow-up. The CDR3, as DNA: TGTGCCAGCAGGGGAACAGGGGGCGCAAACTATGGCTACACCTTC. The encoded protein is CASRGTGGANYGYTF.